The 22 T cell receptor beta chains below were found in one sample sequenced in a study of liver allograft versus peripheral blood T cells. Study-level information: Transplanted livers and recipients' peripheral blood had their T cell receptor repertoires compared.

MiXCR was run by TCRdb on the reads, yielding one entry per CDR3 protein. The table records a few thousand distinct CDR3 sequences, 15% to 20% of them present only once. Source of these receptors: a human patient who had a liver transplant. These T cells may partly come from the graft donor.

By share, this clonotype ranks as medium-sized. The chain employs TRBV15 and TRBJ2-6; D unresolved. Germline-derived CDR1 and CDR2 are LNHNV and YYDKDF (reference sequence). The CDR3 consists of 16 residues. The V end was cut by 0 bases, the J end by 4 bases, with 10 bases between. The CDR3 DNA reads TGTGCCACCAGCAGAGATCAAGGGTCGGGGGCCAACGTCCTGACTTTC. Its protein is CATSRDQGSGANVLTF.

This clonotype was recorded many times. V is TRBV27 and J is TRBJ1-5; 7 bases are shared with TRBD1. CDR3 length: 15 residues. Germline CDR1 and CDR2: MNHEY and SMNVEV (reference sequence). Trimming took 5 bases from V and 2 from J; bases not matched to a gene: 6. CDR3 loop: CASSPAGGGNQPQHF. For the CDR3, the DNA is TGTGCCAGCAGTCCCGCAGGGGGTGGCAATCAGCCCCAGCATTTT.

The chain combines TRBV19 with TRBJ1-1; TRBD1 matches at 7 bases. This CDR3 is 15 amino acids long. With V trimmed by 5 bases and J by 5 bases, 11 bases remained unmatched. Germline V gene lookup returns CDR1 LNHDA and CDR2 SQIVND (reference sequence). The CDR3 DNA reads as TGTGCCAGTAGTCCTCGAACAGGGGTAAGAACTGAAGCTTTCTTT. Protein sequence: CASSPRTGVRTEAFF.

This clonotype was seen a few times. This chain links TRBV9 with TRBJ1-4; D remains ambiguous. Germline assignment: CDR1 SGDLS and CDR2 YYNGEE. The V end lost 0 bases, the J end lost 3 bases, and 6 bases lay between the germline ends. This CDR3 has 14 amino acids. Here the CDR3 reads CASSVVGANEKLFF. CDR3 coding DNA: TGTGCCAGCAGCGTAGTCGGGGCTAATGAAAAACTGTTTTTT.

The chain carries TRBV28 and TRBJ1-5, with D possibly being TRBD1 (5 bases). This CDR3 has 19 residues. V shed 4 bases and J shed 0 bases, with 22 bases lying between them. The germline V gene encodes CDR1 MDHEN and CDR2 SYDVKM. CDR3 protein: CASSSPRVTRLYSNQPQHF. In DNA, the CDR3 is TGTGCCAGCAGTTCTCCCAGGGTTACTCGGTTGTATAGCAATCAGCCCCAGCATTTT.

This clonotype was picked up many times. The chain is built from TRBV28 and TRBJ1-4; TRBD1 might be the D (5 bases). Per germline, CDR1 MDHEN and CDR2 SYDVKM. Trimming took 5 bases from V and 1 from J, leaving 11 bases between them. This CDR3 is built from 15 residues. The CDR3 bases are TGTGCCAGCAGTCACCTCAGGGAAACTAATGAAAAACTGTTTTTT. It translates to CASSHLRETNEKLFF.

To note about this clonotype: A much larger clone is a single base away; this may be a read error. The chain combines TRBV7-2 with TRBJ2-1; 10 bases line up with TRBD2. Germline V gene lookup returns CDR1 SGHTA and CDR2 FQGNSA. CDR3 size: 18 residues. The CDR3 DNA reads as TGTGTCAGCAGCTTTCTAGGGAGACTAGCGGGTCCAAACAATGAGCAGTTCTTC. The encoded protein is CVSSFLGRLAGPNNEQFF.

Comments on this clonotype: With only one base between it and a far larger clone, this is likely a read error. The final CDR3 position lacks the conserved phenylalanine or tryptophan, pointing to a likely read error. This chain connects TRBV10-3 to TRBJ2-7; no definite D call. Germline assignment: CDR1 ENHRY and CDR2 SYGVKD. The CDR3 totals 13 residues. The CDR3 is CASSFVSSYEQYS. The CDR3 DNA reads TGTGCCAGCAGTTTTGTCTCCTCCTACGAGCAGTACTCC.

Regarding this clonotype: A much larger clone lies a single base off, so this may be a read error. The V gene is TRBV28, the J gene TRBJ2-7; 9 bases align to TRBD2. V trimming: 2 bases; J trimming: 11 bases; junction bases outside the gene matches: 10. CDR1 MDHEN and CDR2 SYDVKM come from the germline V gene. This CDR3 has 14 amino acids. The CDR3 region has the DNA TGTGCCAGCAGTTTAAGCGGGGGGCGTAAAGAGAAGTACTTC. Amino acid sequence: CASSLSGGRKEKYF.

This clonotype has a handful of counts. The V call is TRBV30, the J call TRBJ1-6, with D uncertain. The CDR3 loop spans 14 amino acids. Germline V CDR1 and CDR2: GTSNPN, SVGIG (reference sequence). V lost 0 bases and J 7 bases, leaving 10 bases between the germline ends. Here the CDR3 reads CAWSVSQENSPLHF. CDR3 in DNA: TGTGCCTGGAGTGTATCCCAAGAAAATTCACCCCTCCACTTT.

In this sample, this clonotype turned up once. A far larger clone is only one base removed, so a read error is likely. The chain links TRBV29-1 to TRBJ2-7; possible D gene TRBD1, 6 bases. The CDR3 totals 14 residues. From germline, CDR1 is SQVTM and CDR2 ANQGSEA. The CDR3 bases are TGCAGCGCGGCGAGGGGAACAGGGCCTTATGGCTTCACCTTC. This sequence encodes CSAARGTGPYGFTF.

This clonotype is labeled medium-sized. The CDR3 reads CSVENGTENSPLHF. CDR3 in DNA: TGCAGCGTTGAGAACGGGACGGAAAATTCACCCCTCCACTTT. The genes are TRBV29-1 and TRBJ1-6, with D perhaps matching TRBD1 (5 bases). V lost 3 bases to trimming and J lost 7 bases, with 13 bases between them. CDR1 and CDR2 (germline): SQVTM, ANQGSEA. This CDR3 has 14 residues. Drawing the rest from reference TRBV29-1 and TRBJ1-6, the complete variable domain is SAVISQKPSRDICQRGTSLTIQCQVDSQVTMMFWYRQQPGQSLTLIATANQGSEATYESGFVIDKFPISRPNLTFSTLTVSNMSPEDSSIYLCSVENGTENSPLHFGNGTRLTVT.

The gene calls are TRBV4-1 and TRBJ1-2; possibly TRBD1 for D (5 bases). CDR3 length equals 15 residues. Germline V CDR1 and CDR2: MGHRA, YSYEKL. V gave up 0 bases and J gave up 8 bases, with 16 bases separating them. DNA of the CDR3: TGCGCCAGCAGCCAAGACCCCGGGGACGGCGGCGGCTACACCTTC. As protein: CASSQDPGDGGGYTF.

The V and J genes are TRBV12-3 or TRBV12-4 and TRBJ1-6; TRBD1 matches 12 bases. CDR3 length: 15 amino acids. The ends lost 5 bases at V and 10 bases at J; junction bases unmatched: 6. In DNA, the CDR3 is TGTGCCAGCAGTCCCTCCGGGACAGGGGGCTCACCCCTCCACTTT. Its protein product is CASSPSGTGGSPLHF.

This clonotype was seen a handful of times. The rearrangement joins TRBV9 to TRBJ2-1; TRBD2 is a possible D gene (5 bases). Germline V gene lookup returns CDR1 SGDLS and CDR2 YYNGEE. With 0 bases removed from V and 6 bases from J, the gap between germline ends came to 13 bases. The CDR3 is 15 amino acids. The CDR3 DNA sequence: TGTGCCAGCAGCGTAGATGCAGGCGGGTCCAATGAGCAGTTCTTC. It encodes CASSVDAGGSNEQFF.

This clonotype was counted only a few times. DNA of the CDR3: TGTGCCAGCAGCTTTAATCAGGCGAGCAATCAGCCCCAGCATTTT. Translating gives CASSFNQASNQPQHF. The chain joins TRBV5-5 to TRBJ1-5, with D hard to call. This CDR3 is built from 15 residues. Trimming left V 2 bases short and J 1 base short, with 10 bases between. The germline V gene has CDR1 SGHKS and CDR2 YYEKEE (reference sequence). Supplemented by reference TRBV5-5 and TRBJ1-5, the full variable domain reads DAGVTQSPTHLIKTRGQQVTLRCSPISGHKSVSWYQQVLGQGPQFIFQYYEKEERGRGNFPDRFSARQFPNYSSELNVNALLLGDSALYLCASSFNQASNQPQHFGDGTRLSIL.

By share of the sample, this clonotype is medium-sized. The chain uses TRBV6-2 or TRBV6-3 and TRBJ2-7; 8 bases align to TRBD1. CDR3 length: 14 amino acids. V shed 4 bases, J shed 4 bases, and the junction held 6 bases outside the gene matches. Per the germline V gene, CDR1 is MNHEY and CDR2 is SVGEGT. CDR3 sequence reads: CASSSYRGRYEQYF. DNA of the CDR3: TGTGCCAGCAGTTCGTACAGGGGGAGGTACGAGCAGTACTTC.

This clonotype has only a few counts. The rearrangement uses TRBV6-6 and TRBJ1-4; D gene uncertain. V dropped 6 bases and J dropped 4 bases, with 15 bases sitting between them. The CDR3 loop spans 15 amino acids. Per the germline V gene, CDR1 is MNHNY and CDR2 is SVGAGI (reference sequence). In DNA form, the CDR3 reads TGTGCCAGCAGGCCCGAGGGCGCGAATAATGAAAAACTGTTTTTT. This codes for CASRPEGANNEKLFF.

The V and J genes are TRBV20-1 and TRBJ2-3, with D perhaps given as TRBD1 or TRBD2 (5 bases each). Trimming cost V 0 bases and J 5 bases, with 9 bases left between them. The length of the CDR3 is 13 residues. Germline V CDR1 and CDR2: DFQATT, SNEGSKA (reference sequence). CDR3 coding DNA: TGCAGTGCTAGAGACGGGGCCGGAGATACGCAGTATTTT. It yields the protein CSARDGAGDTQYF.

This clonotype is large. The gene calls are TRBV28 and TRBJ2-7, with a possible D match to TRBD2 (6 bases). The CDR3 runs 15 residues. V gave up 4 bases and J gave up 5 bases, with 18 bases separating them. CDR1 is MDHEN and CDR2 is SYDVKM in the germline V gene. The DNA of the CDR3 is TGTGCCAGCAGTTGCCGGGACTCGGATAGGAACGAGCAGTACTTC. Translated: CASSCRDSDRNEQYF. The full variable domain, its missing parts supplied by reference TRBV28 and TRBJ2-7, is DVKVTQSSRYLVKRTGEKVFLECVQDMDHENMFWYRQDPGLGLRLIYFSYDVKMKEKGDIPEGYSVSREKKERFSLILESASTNQTSMYLCASSCRDSDRNEQYFGPGTRLTVT.

This clonotype was seen many times. J is TRBJ2-3 and V is TRBV6-5; 9 bases fit TRBD2. The germline V gene has CDR1 MNHEY and CDR2 SVGAGI. The V and J ends lost 4 bases and 3 bases, in that order; junction bases with no gene match: 8. CDR3 length: 16 residues. CDR3 protein: CASSLSLSGGTDTQYF. The CDR3 region has the DNA TGTGCCAGCAGTTTATCCCTCAGCGGGGGGACAGATACGCAGTATTTT.

About this clonotype itself: A read error likely explains this, since a far larger clone differs by one base. The chain links TRBV29-1 to TRBJ2-1; D ambiguous. The CDR3 totals 11 residues. The germline gives CDR1 SQVTM, CDR2 ANQGSEA. V lost 4 bases, J lost 13 bases, and 14 bases lay in between. The CDR3 bases are TGCAGCGTTGTCTTCGAGGTTCGTCAGTTCTTC. Its translation is CSVVFEVRQFF.